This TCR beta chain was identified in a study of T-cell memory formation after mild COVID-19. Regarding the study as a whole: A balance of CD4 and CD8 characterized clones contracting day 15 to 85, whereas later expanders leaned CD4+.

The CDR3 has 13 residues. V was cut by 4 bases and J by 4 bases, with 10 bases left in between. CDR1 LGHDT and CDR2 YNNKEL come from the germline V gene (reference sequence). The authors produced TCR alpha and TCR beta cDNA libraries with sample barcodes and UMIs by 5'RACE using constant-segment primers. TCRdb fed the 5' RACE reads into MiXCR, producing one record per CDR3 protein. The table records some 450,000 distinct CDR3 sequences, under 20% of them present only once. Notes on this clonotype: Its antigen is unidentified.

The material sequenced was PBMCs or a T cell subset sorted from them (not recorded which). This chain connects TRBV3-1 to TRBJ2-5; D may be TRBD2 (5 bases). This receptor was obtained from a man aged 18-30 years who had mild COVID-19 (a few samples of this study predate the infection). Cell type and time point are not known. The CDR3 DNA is TGTGCCAGCAGCCCGTGGGGAGCAGAGACCCAGTACTTC. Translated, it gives CASSPWGAETQYF.